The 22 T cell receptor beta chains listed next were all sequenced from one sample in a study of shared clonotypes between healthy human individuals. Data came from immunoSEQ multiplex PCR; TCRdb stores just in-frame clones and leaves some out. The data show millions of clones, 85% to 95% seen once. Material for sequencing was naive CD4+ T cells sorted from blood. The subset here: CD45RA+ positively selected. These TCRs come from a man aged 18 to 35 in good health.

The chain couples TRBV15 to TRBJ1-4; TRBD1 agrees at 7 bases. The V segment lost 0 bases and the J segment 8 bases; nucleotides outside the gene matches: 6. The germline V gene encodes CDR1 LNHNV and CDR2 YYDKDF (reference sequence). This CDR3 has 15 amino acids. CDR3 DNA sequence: TGTGCCACCAGCAGAGATAGGACAGGAGGGGAAAAACTGTTTTTT. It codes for CATSRDRTGGEKLFF.

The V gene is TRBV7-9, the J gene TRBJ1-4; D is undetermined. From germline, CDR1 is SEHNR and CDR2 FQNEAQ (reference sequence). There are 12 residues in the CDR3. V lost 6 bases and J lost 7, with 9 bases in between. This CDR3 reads CASREGSEKLFF. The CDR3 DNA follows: TGTGCCAGCAGGGAGGGTAGTGAAAAACTGTTTTTT.

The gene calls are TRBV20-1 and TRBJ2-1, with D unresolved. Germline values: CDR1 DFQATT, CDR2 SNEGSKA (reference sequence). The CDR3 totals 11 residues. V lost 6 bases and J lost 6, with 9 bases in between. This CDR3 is CSAALPNEQFF. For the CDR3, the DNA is TGCAGTGCCGCATTACCCAATGAGCAGTTCTTC.

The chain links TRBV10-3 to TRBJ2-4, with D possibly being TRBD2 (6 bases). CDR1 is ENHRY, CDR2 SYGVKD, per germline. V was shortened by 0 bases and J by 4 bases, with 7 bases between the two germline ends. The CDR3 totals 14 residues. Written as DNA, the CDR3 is TGTGCCATCAGTGAGTCGGGACTGAAAAACATTCAGTACTTC. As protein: CAISESGLKNIQYF.

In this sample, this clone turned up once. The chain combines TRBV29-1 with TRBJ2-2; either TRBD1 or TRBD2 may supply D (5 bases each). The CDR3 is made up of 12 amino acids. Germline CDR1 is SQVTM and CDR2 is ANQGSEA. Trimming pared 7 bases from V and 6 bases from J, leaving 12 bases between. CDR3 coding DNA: TGCAGCGCTGAGGGGTCCCCCGGGGAGCTGTTTTTT. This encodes CSAEGSPGELFF.

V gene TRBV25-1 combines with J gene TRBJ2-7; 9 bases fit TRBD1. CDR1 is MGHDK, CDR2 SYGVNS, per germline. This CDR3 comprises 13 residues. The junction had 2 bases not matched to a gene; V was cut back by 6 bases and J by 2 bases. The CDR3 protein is CASRGTGTYEQYF. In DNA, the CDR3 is TGTGCCAGCAGGGGGACAGGGACCTACGAGCAGTACTTC.

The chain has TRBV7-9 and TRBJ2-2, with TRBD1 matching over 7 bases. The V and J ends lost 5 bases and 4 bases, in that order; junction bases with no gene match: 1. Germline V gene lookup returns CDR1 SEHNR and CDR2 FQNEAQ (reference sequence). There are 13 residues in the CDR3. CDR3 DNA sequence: TGTGCCAGCAGCCCAGGGGGCACCGGGGAGCTGTTTTTT. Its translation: CASSPGGTGELFF.

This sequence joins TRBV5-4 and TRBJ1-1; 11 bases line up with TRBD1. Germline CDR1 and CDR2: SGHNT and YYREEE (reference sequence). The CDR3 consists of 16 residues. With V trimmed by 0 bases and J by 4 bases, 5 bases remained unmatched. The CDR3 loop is CASSLALGQGVTEAFF. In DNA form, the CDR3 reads TGTGCCAGCAGCTTGGCCTTGGGACAGGGGGTCACTGAAGCTTTCTTT.

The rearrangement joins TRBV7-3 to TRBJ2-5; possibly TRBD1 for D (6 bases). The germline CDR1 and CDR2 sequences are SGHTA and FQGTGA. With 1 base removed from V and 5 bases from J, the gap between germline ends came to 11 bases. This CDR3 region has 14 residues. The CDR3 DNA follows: TGTGCCAGCAGCTTAAATGGGCAGGGGGAGACCCAGTACTTC. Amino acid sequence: CASSLNGQGETQYF.

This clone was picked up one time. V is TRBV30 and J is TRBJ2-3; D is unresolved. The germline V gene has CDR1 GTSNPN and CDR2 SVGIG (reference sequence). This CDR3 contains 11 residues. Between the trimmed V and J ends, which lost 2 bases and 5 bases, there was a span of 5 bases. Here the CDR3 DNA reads TGTGCCTGGAGTCCCCAAGATACGCAGTATTTT. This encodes CAWSPQDTQYF.

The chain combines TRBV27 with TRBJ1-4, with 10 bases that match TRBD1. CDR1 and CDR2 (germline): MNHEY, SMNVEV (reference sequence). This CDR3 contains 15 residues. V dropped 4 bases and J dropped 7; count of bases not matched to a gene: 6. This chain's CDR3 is CASSWGQGLGEKLFF. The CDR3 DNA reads TGTGCCAGCAGTTGGGGACAGGGGCTAGGTGAAAAACTGTTTTTT.

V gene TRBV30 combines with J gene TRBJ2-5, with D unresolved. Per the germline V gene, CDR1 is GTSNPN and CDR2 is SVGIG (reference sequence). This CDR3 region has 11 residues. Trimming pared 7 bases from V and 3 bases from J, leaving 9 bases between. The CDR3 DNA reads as TGTGCCTCAAGACAAGAAGAGACCCAGTACTTC. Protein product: CASRQEETQYF.

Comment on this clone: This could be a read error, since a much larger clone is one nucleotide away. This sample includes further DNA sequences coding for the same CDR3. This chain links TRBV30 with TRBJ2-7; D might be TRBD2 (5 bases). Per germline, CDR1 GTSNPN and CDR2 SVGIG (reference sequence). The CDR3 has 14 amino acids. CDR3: CAWSVSSGLYEQYF. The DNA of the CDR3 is TGTGCTTGGAGTGTATCCAGCGGCCTTTACGAGCAGTACTTC.

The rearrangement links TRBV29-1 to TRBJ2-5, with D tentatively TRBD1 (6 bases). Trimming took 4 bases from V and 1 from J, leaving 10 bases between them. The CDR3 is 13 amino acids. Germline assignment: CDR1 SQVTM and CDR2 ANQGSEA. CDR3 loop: CSVVRQAQETQYF. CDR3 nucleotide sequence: TGCAGCGTTGTCCGACAGGCCCAAGAGACCCAGTACTTC.

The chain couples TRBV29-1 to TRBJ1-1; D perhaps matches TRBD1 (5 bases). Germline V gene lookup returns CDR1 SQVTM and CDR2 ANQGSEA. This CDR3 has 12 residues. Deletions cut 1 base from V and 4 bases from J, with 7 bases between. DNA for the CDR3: TGCAGCGTTGAAGGAGGGGTCACTGAAGCTTTCTTT. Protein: CSVEGGVTEAFF.

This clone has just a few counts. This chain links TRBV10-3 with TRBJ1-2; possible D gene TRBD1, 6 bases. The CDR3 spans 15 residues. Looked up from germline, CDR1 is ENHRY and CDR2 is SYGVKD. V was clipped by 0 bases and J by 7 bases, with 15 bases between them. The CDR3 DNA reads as TGTGCCATCAGTGAGTCTTACAGGGAGAGCGGTGGCTACACCTTC. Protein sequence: CAISESYRESGGYTF.

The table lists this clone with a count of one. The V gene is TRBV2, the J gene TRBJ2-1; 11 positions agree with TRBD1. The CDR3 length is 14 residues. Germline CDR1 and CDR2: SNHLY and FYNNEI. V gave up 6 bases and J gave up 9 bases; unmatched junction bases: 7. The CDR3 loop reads CASRGTGGGSEQFF. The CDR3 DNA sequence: TGTGCCAGCAGGGGGACAGGGGGTGGAAGTGAGCAGTTCTTC. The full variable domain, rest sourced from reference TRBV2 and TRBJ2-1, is EPEVTQTPSHQVTQMGQEVILRCVPISNHLYFYWYRQILGQKVEFLVSFYNNEISEKSEIFDDQFSVERPDGSNFTLKIRSTKLEDSAMYFCASRGTGGGSEQFFGPGTRLTVL.

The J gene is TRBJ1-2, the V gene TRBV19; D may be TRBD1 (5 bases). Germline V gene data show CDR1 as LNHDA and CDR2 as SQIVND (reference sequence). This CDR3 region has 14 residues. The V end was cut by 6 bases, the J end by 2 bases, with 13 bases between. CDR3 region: CASRRTGPNYGYTF. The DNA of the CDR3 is TGTGCCAGTAGGAGAACGGGGCCAAACTATGGCTACACCTTC. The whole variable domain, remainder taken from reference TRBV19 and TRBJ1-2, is DGGITQSPKYLFRKEGQNVTLSCEQNLNHDAMYWYRQDPGQGLRLIYYSQIVNDFQKGDIAEGYSVSREKKESFPLTVTSAQKNPTAFYLCASRRTGPNYGYTFGSGTRLTVV.

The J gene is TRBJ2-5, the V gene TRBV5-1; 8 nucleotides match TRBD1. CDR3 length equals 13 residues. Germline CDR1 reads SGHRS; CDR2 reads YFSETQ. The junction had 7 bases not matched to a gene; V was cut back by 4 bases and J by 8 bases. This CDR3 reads CASSLGTGDTQYF. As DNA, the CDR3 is TGCGCCAGCAGCCTCGGGACAGGTGATACCCAGTACTTC.

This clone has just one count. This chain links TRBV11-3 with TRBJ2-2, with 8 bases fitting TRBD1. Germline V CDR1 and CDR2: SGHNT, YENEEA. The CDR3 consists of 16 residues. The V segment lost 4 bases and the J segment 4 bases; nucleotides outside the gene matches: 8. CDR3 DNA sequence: TGTGCCAGCAGCTCAGGACAGGGCTTCATCACCGGGGAGCTGTTTTTT. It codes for CASSSGQGFITGELFF.

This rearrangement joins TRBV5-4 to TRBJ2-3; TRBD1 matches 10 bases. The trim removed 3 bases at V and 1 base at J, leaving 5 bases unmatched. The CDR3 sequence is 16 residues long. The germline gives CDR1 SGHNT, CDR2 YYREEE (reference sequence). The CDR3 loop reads CASSSTGGLRTDTQYF. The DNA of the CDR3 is TGTGCCAGCAGCTCGACAGGGGGCCTCCGCACAGATACGCAGTATTTT.

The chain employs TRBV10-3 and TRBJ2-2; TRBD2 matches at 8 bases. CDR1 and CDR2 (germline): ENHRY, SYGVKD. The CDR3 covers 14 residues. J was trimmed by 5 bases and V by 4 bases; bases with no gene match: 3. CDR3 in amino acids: CAISGGGPTGELFF. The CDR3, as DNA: TGTGCCATCAGTGGCGGGGGGCCAACCGGGGAGCTGTTTTTT.